The clone carrying this T cell receptor (beta chain) occurred a few times. Its antigen is not known. This entry belongs to a study of beta chain features in type 1 diabetes. Study results and limitations: Moderate yet significant TCRB CDR3 shortening was seen in Type 1 diabetes patients in all four CD4+ subsets.

The isolated RNA, all of it, was reverse transcribed, so expressed TCRB transcripts were what got sequenced. This table comes from immunoSEQ multiplex PCR, and its TCRdb copy is limited to in-frame clones, with some not included. The sample holds 50,000 or so clones, around 45% seen once. The source is a man under 40 with type 1 diabetes. Source material: stem cell memory CD4+ T cells from blood.

DNA of the CDR3: TGCGCCAGCAGCCAAGCCGCCGGACTAGCGGGAGGGATTGGGGAGCAGTTCTTC. The encoded protein is CASSQAAGLAGGIGEQFF. The rearrangement uses TRBV4-3 and TRBJ2-1, with 15 bases that match TRBD2. Per germline, CDR1 LGHNA and CDR2 YSLEER. This CDR3 spans 18 amino acids. V lost 1 base to trimming and J lost 10 bases; unmatched junction nucleotides: 11.